The 17 T cell receptor beta chains in this list originate from one sample, sequenced in a study of blood T cells in healthy people across ages. With a J-beta primer mix and a sample-barcoded 5' primer, a second PCR ran about 7 to 12 cycles. TCRdb analysed the 5' RACE reads with MiXCR anew, one entry per CDR3 protein. The repertoire has 1.2 million to 1.5 million distinct CDR3 sequences, 35% to 45% of them found once; the top ten carry roughly 7.7%. The sequenced sample consisted of blood. These receptors originate from a woman under 30 in good health.

This clonotype was picked up many times. The rearrangement joins TRBV6-5 to TRBJ2-1; TRBD2 aligns across 7 bases. This CDR3 spans 16 amino acids. Germline CDR1 is MNHEY and CDR2 is SVGAGI. V was pared by 0 bases and J by 0 bases, with 2 bases of the junction left unmatched. CDR3 in DNA: TGTGCCAGCAGTTACTCGGGCGGGAGCTCCTACAATGAGCAGTTCTTC. Translated, it gives CASSYSGGSSYNEQFF.

This chain links TRBV2 with TRBJ2-1; 9 nucleotides align to TRBD1. The DNA end is a closer match to TRBJ2-7, so the J assignment may be wrong. Germline V CDR1 and CDR2: SNHLY, FYNNEI. CDR3 size: 15 residues. CDR3 amino acids: CASSNRDRAYNEQYF. CDR3 nucleotide sequence: TGTGCCAGCAGCAACCGGGACAGGGCCTACAATGAGCAGTACTTC.

The chain is built from TRBV7-8 and TRBJ2-7; 7 nucleotides match TRBD2. V dropped 4 bases and J dropped 4; count of bases not matched to a gene: 7. CDR3 length: 14 residues. Germline CDR1 is SGHVS and CDR2 is FQNEAQ. The CDR3 nucleotides read TGTGCCAGCAGCTATCGGTGGCGGGAGTACGAGCAGTACTTC. This encodes CASSYRWREYEQYF.

The sample holds one count of this clonotype. V and J are TRBV18 and TRBJ2-5; D is perhaps TRBD2 (6 bases). The J call is in doubt because the DNA end fits TRBJ2-7 better. Germline loops: CDR1 KGHSH, CDR2 LQKENI. This CDR3 is built from 14 residues. The CDR3 region is CASSRRNGGYEQYF. The CDR3 nucleotides read TGTGCCAGCTCACGACGGAACGGGGGCTACGAGCAGTACTTC.

The chain joins TRBV2 to TRBJ2-1; D unresolved. The germline gives CDR1 SNHLY, CDR2 FYNNEI. V was trimmed by 8 bases and J by 6 bases, leaving 14 bases between them. The CDR3 runs to 13 residues. The CDR3, as DNA: TGTGCCAGCGCCGTCGGCTACTTCAATGAGCAGTTCTTC. Encoded protein: CASAVGYFNEQFF.

The J gene is TRBJ2-7, the V gene TRBV7-2; 9 bases are a match to TRBD2. J was trimmed by 7 bases and V by 5 bases; bases with no gene match: 9. CDR3 length: 14 amino acids. CDR1 is SGHTA, CDR2 FQGNSA, per germline. In DNA, the CDR3 is TGTGCCAGCAGCCAAATCCTACTAGCGGGTGAGCAGTACTTC. Its protein product is CASSQILLAGEQYF.

The chain has TRBV10-3 and TRBJ2-1; 7 bases align to TRBD2. Germline V CDR1 and CDR2: ENHRY, SYGVKD. This CDR3 is built from 15 residues. The trim removed 5 bases at V and 9 bases at J, leaving 13 bases unmatched. CDR3 loop: CAISPSSGMVREQFF. The CDR3 DNA reads as TGTGCCATCAGTCCTTCCAGCGGGATGGTTCGTGAGCAGTTCTTC.

This clonotype was counted ten times or more. This sequence joins TRBV4-1 and TRBJ2-7; 11 bases line up with TRBD2. CDR1 is MGHRA and CDR2 is YSYEKL in the germline V gene. The CDR3 has 16 amino acids. The V segment lost 0 bases and the J segment 5 bases; nucleotides outside the gene matches: 6. CDR3 residues: CASSQELAGVSDEQYF. DNA of the CDR3: TGCGCCAGCAGCCAAGAACTAGCGGGAGTTTCCGACGAGCAGTACTTC.

The CDR3 bases are TGTGCCAGCAGCTTAGGGGGGACCCTCGAAGGAAAGCAGTTCTTC. It encodes CASSLGGTLEGKQFF. The chain uses TRBV7-2 and TRBJ2-1; D assignment may be TRBD1 or TRBD2 (5 bases each). The germline V gene encodes CDR1 SGHTA and CDR2 FQGNSA. CDR3 length: 15 residues. Trimming stripped 1 base from V and 11 bases from J, with 18 bases between.

This rearrangement joins TRBV15 to TRBJ1-1; tentative D call: TRBD1 (5 bases). Germline CDR1 LNHNV, CDR2 YYDKDF (reference sequence). V gave up 2 bases and J gave up 0 bases, with 13 bases separating them. This CDR3 spans 16 amino acids. The CDR3 loop is CATSRLLRGLNTEAFF. The CDR3 coding sequence is TGTGCCACCAGCAGACTACTAAGGGGATTGAACACTGAAGCTTTCTTT.

This clonotype was observed a few times. The chain recombines TRBV3-1 with TRBJ2-2, with 9 nucleotides matching TRBD1. CDR3 length: 15 residues. V shed 3 bases, J shed 7 bases, and the junction held 6 bases outside the gene matches. Germline CDR1 is LGHDT and CDR2 is YNNKEL (reference sequence). The CDR3 DNA reads TGTGCCAGCAGCCATACAGGGGGCGGCGGCGGGGAGCTGTTTTTT. Protein sequence: CASSHTGGGGGELFF.

This clonotype was seen more than once but under ten times. The CDR3 DNA follows: TGTGCCAGCAGTGATCGACAGGTCTACCTATATGGCTACACCTTC. It encodes CASSDRQVYLYGYTF. V gene TRBV6-1 combines with J gene TRBJ1-2; D is possibly TRBD1 (6 bases). Germline loops: CDR1 MNHNS, CDR2 SASEGT. With 3 bases removed from V and 5 bases from J, the gap between germline ends came to 16 bases. The CDR3 is 15 amino acids.

This clonotype was picked up many times. This CDR3 reads CASSSTGTGTYEQYF. The DNA of the CDR3 is TGTGCCAGCAGCTCCACCGGGACAGGGACCTACGAGCAGTACTTC. This rearrangement joins TRBV7-9 to TRBJ2-7; TRBD1 aligns across 9 bases. The CDR3 runs to 15 residues. Germline loops: CDR1 SEHNR, CDR2 FQNEAQ (reference sequence). After removal of 4 bases from V and 2 bases from J, the junction contained 6 bases not matched to a gene.

The chain carries TRBV6-5 and TRBJ1-2; tentatively, D is TRBD1 (6 bases). The germline gives CDR1 MNHEY, CDR2 SVGAGI. V lost 0 bases, J lost 2 bases, and 13 bases lay in between. The CDR3 is 16 amino acids. CDR3 sequence (DNA): TGTGCCAGCAGTTACTCGGCAGGAGGGGGGAACTATGGCTACACCTTC. Translating gives CASSYSAGGGNYGYTF.

This clonotype has only a few counts. The CDR3, as DNA: TGCAGTGCTGCGGACTCGTTCCAAGAGACCCAGTACTTC. This gives the protein CSAADSFQETQYF. The V and J genes are TRBV20-1 and TRBJ2-5, with D perhaps matching TRBD2 (5 bases). CDR3 length: 13 amino acids. The ends were cut back, 5 bases at V and 1 base at J, with 11 bases in the middle. Germline V gives CDR1 DFQATT, CDR2 SNEGSKA (reference sequence).

CDR3 amino acids: CASSLDRGLSEQYF. The CDR3 region has the DNA TGTGCCAGCAGTTTGGACAGGGGGCTGAGCGAGCAGTACTTC. The chain couples TRBV27 to TRBJ2-7, with 11 bases that match TRBD1. Germline CDR1 is MNHEY and CDR2 is SMNVEV (reference sequence). The CDR3 consists of 14 residues. With V trimmed by 3 bases and J by 6 bases, 4 bases remained unmatched.

The chain has TRBV30 and TRBJ2-7, with TRBD2 matching over 13 bases. Germline trimming cut 5 bases from V and 5 bases from J; bases unmatched to any gene: 9. The CDR3 spans 15 residues. Germline values: CDR1 GTSNPN, CDR2 SVGIG (reference sequence). CDR3 region: CAWGTPTSGRHEQYF. The DNA for the CDR3 is TGTGCCTGGGGGACTCCGACTAGCGGGAGGCACGAGCAGTACTTC.